This is a list of T cell receptor beta chains from one sample in a study of blood T cells in healthy people across ages. TCRdb fed the 5' RACE reads into MiXCR, producing one record per CDR3 protein. The data contain approximately 780,000 distinct CDR3 sequences, 20% to 30% of them singletons. These data are also associated with another study on T cells of mothers and their children.

Material for sequencing was blood. Receptors were obtained from a boy under 18 in good health. The CDR3 runs from the conserved cysteine through the conserved F or W. The order of the fields is clone size, D gene, V gene, J gene, CDR3 DNA, CDR3 protein. The D gene is left open where the match is weak. The size entry is marked missing in some rows and otherwise reads once, few, many or a size class.

NA	NA	TRBV7-9	TRBJ2-7	TGTGCCAGCAGCTTGGAGGGGACCATAGCCTACGAGCAGTACTTC	CASSLEGTIAYEQYF
NA	NA	TRBV19	TRBJ2-5	TGTGCCAGTAGTGTTATCCTACAGGGCTTCCAAGAGACCCAGTACTTC	CASSVILQGFQETQYF
few	NA	TRBV6-2/TRBV6-3	TRBJ2-1	TGTGCCAGCAACCAAGTCAGGGGAGGAATCCACTTC	CASNQVRGGIHF
NA	NA	TRBV29-1	TRBJ2-7	TGCAGCGTTGAAGTTGGCGAGCAGTACTTC	CSVEVGEQYF
NA	NA	TRBV6-2/TRBV6-3	TRBJ2-7	TGTGCCAGCAGACACCCAAATCTAAGGGGTTCGTACGAGCAGTACTTC	CASRHPNLRGSYEQYF
few	NA	TRBV20-1	TRBJ2-5	TGCAGTGCTAGCGGTTCGAGTCTTGAGACCCAGTACTTC	CSASGSSLETQYF
few	NA	TRBV6-6	TRBJ1-4	TGTGCCAGCAGTTTTGGGCGGGGGACCACTAATGAAAAACTGTTTTTT	CASSFGRGTTNEKLFF
NA	NA	TRBV7-9	TRBJ2-3	TGCGCCAGCAGCCAAGAAGGGGAGTCGGCAGATACGCAGTATTTT	CASSQEGESADTQYF
NA	NA	TRBV19	TRBJ2-1	TGTGCCAGACGAAAGGACTTTAGCTCCTACAATGAGCAGTTCTTC	CARRKDFSSYNEQFF
NA	TRBD1	TRBV5-1	TRBJ2-5	TGCGCCAGCAGACCACCGGGTTACAGGGGGCTTCAAGAGACCCAGTACTTC	CASRPPGYRGLQETQYF
few	TRBD1	TRBV5-4	TRBJ2-1	TGTGCCAGCAGCCCAGGGGGGACAGGGGGCAATGAGCAGTTCTTC	CASSPGGTGGNEQFF
few	NA	TRBV6-5	TRBJ1-1	TGTGCCAGCAGTCCTCACCTCATCGGGACTGAAGCTTTCTTT	CASSPHLIGTEAFF
NA	NA	TRBV20-1	TRBJ1-5	TGCAGTGCTAGGGACACCTTCAATCAGCCCCAGCATTTT	CSARDTFNQPQHF
NA	NA	TRBV4-2	TRBJ1-2	TGTGCCAGCAGCCAGGGGGCGGGGGCGGATGGAGCTAACTATGGCTACACCTTC	CASSQGAGADGANYGYTF
few	TRBD2	TRBV7-3	TRBJ2-1	TGTGCCAGCAGCTTAGGGACTAGCGCCTACAATGAGCAGTTCTTC	CASSLGTSAYNEQFF
few	NA	TRBV2	TRBJ2-7	TGTGCCAGTTTGGTACAGGAGGAGCAGTACTTC	CASLVQEEQYF
once	TRBD1	TRBV5-5	TRBJ2-1	TGTGCCAGCAGCTGGGGACAGGGGAGTCTCGATGAGCAGTTCTTC	CASSWGQGSLDEQFF
NA	NA	TRBV18	TRBJ2-1	TGTGCCAGCTCACCATTAGCGGCCCGCGCCTACAATGAGCAGTTCTTC	CASSPLAARAYNEQFF
few	TRBD1	TRBV5-4	TRBJ2-4	TGTGCCAGCAGCTTGGGTTTGACAGGGGGAGAGGGGGACATTCAGTACTTC	CASSLGLTGGEGDIQYF
NA	NA	TRBV6-2/TRBV6-3	TRBJ1-2	TGTGCCAGCACGCTCGGTAACTATGGCTACAACTTC	CASTLGNYGYNF
once	NA	TRBV7-9	TRBJ1-5	TGTGCCAGCAGCTTCGGAGGGATTAGCAATCAGCCCCAGCATTTT	CASSFGGISNQPQHF
few	TRBD1	TRBV6-6	TRBJ1-2	TGTGCCAGCAGCGACGTGGGAGGGGGCGGGAGTTACACCTTC	CASSDVGGGGSYTF
NA	NA	TRBV20-1	TRBJ1-6	TGCAGTGCGTCTCAGGGGATTTGGACACCCCTCCACTTT	CSASQGIWTPLHF
many	TRBD2	TRBV5-1	TRBJ2-1	TGCGCCAGCAGCCCCGGACTAGCGGGGGCGGGTGAGCAGTTCTTC	CASSPGLAGAGEQFF
few	TRBD1	TRBV20-1	TRBJ1-5	TGCAGTGCTTTTCCTACTAGCCTAGGGACAGATACGCAGCATTTT	CSAFPTSLGTDTQHF